Listed below are T cell receptor beta chains from one sample, sequenced in a study of blood T cell repertoires in COVID-19. This table comes from immunoSEQ multiplex PCR, and its TCRdb copy is limited to in-frame clones, with some not included. This repertoire shows approximately 140,000 clones, around 84% found once; its top ten account for 5% to 7%. Sequenced: PBMCs or T cells enriched from blood (not recorded which). These receptors were collected from a woman aged 45 to 65 who had been exposed to COVID-19. Both conserved end residues are part of each CDR3. Each record gives: V gene, CDR3 protein.

TRBV14,CASSQVDGVETQYF
TRBV5-1,CASSLGGQLGGNEQFF
TRBV7-8,CASSPVLRAGPETQYF
TRBV27,CASSLELNTEAFF
TRBV7-2,CASSLVLGGQPQHF
TRBV5-1,CASSETGSGLDGYTF
TRBV27,CASSLVGIYNSPLHF
TRBV6-2/TRBV6-3,CASSQGLERHEQYF
TRBV27,CASSFGTSPYF
TRBV24-1,CATSDTSETGELFF
TRBV5-1,CASSSRTSGLTDTQYF
TRBV27,CASSSWLANSPLHF
TRBV7-9,CASSLAGSYSANTIYF
TRBV12-3/TRBV12-4,CASSSGLNYGYTF
TRBV11-2,CASSSRTRAYNEQFF
TRBV7-2,CASKMGAGPGELFF
TRBV19,CASSRTVASEKLFF
TRBV4-1,CASSQETRKETQYF
TRBV7-2,CASSSLRGSSYEQYF
TRBV14,CASSQGVPGAEAFF
TRBV4-3,CASSQDRGNAYEQYF
TRBV19,CASSIRAGSSYNEQFF
TRBV29-1,CSVSGTGAYATNEKLFF
TRBV5-6,CASSNPAARLAGHGEQYF
TRBV19,CASSLDRTPSNQPQHF
TRBV3-1/TRBV3-2,CASSQDARGSGQYF
TRBV6-5,CASSYSTRGGSPPLHF
TRBV3-1/TRBV3-2,CASSQPAGELFF
TRBV29-1,CSVVVTYEQYF
TRBV3-1/TRBV3-2,CASSQEQGSPLHF
TRBV27,CASTTGQGAREQYF
TRBV13,CASSKEAYTIYF
TRBV28,CASSLLGTSNQPQHF
TRBV9,CASRGQHSGNTIYF
TRBV2,CASSEALGGLNEKLFF
TRBV7-2,CASSLGATAVLYEQYF
TRBV5-1,CASSLKGPGNEQFF
TRBV19,CASSTHGTGNGYTF
TRBV10-3,CAISARGTNYGYTF
TRBV21-1,CASSKVPDNSNQPQHF
TRBV6-4,CASSTTRGALLYF
TRBV5-1,CASSSGQGNQPQHF
TRBV11-2,CASSLAGRARGSDTQYF
TRBV18,CASSPSSYEQYF
TRBV5-1,CASSRKTGLNTEAFF
TRBV4-1,CASSQAGLASNEQFF